Listed below are T cell receptor beta chains from one sample, sequenced in a study of sequential checkpoint blockade in melanoma. TCRdb's table, derived via immunoSEQ multiplex PCR, lists solely in-frame clones and lacks some. Of 9,900 or so clones in the sample, approximately 30% were seen once. This specimen consisted of tumor tissue (inferred from file names), obtained from a patient given nivolumab and ipilimumab in sequence. Every receptor here comes from a human donor with melanoma. CDR3s include the opening cysteine and the closing phenylalanine or tryptophan. A D gene is named only where the DNA matches it firmly. Expanded clones are given a class, and other clones once, few, many or no size at all.

abundance,j_gene,d_gene,len,v_gene,CDR3aa,CDR3nt
-,TRBJ1-1,-,12,TRBV9,CASRGGGTEAFF,TGTGCCAGCCGGGGAGGGGGCACTGAAGCTTTCTTT
-,TRBJ2-3,-,12,TRBV12-5,CASGLPRGTQYF,TGTGCTAGTGGTTTGCCGAGGGGTACGCAGTATTTT
-,TRBJ2-1,TRBD1,12,TRBV19,CASSINRGEQFF,TGTGCCAGTAGTATAAACAGGGGAGAGCAGTTCTTC
few,TRBJ1-1,-,14,TRBV11-3,CASSLLSQGTEAFF,TGTGCCAGCAGCTTACTCTCCCAGGGCACTGAAGCTTTCTTT
few,TRBJ2-1,-,14,TRBV9,CASSATTGSGEQFF,TGTGCCAGCAGCGCAACTACAGGGTCGGGTGAGCAGTTCTTC
medium-sized,TRBJ1-1,-,14,TRBV5-3,CARSLLRAPEGAFF,TGTGCCAGAAGCTTGTTAAGGGCTCCTGAGGGAGCTTTCTTT
few,TRBJ1-2,TRBD1,14,TRBV6-8,CASSLQGTNYGYTF,TGTGCCAGCAGCCTACAGGGGACTAACTATGGCTACACCTTC
-,TRBJ2-1,TRBD1,17,TRBV23-1,CASSQENGDSVRNEQFF,TGCGCCAGCAGCCAAGAAAACGGGGACAGCGTGAGAAATGAGCAGTTCTTC
few,TRBJ2-7,TRBD2,15,TRBV11-3,CASSPTSGGRYEQYF,TGTGCCAGCAGCCCTACTAGCGGGGGGCGGTACGAGCAGTACTTC
-,TRBJ2-7,-,16,TRBV19,CASSPLGQEGIYEQYF,TGTGCCAGTAGTCCACTGGGGCAGGAAGGAATCTACGAGCAGTACTTC
-,TRBJ2-1,TRBD2,14,TRBV6-8,CASSDRLAPNEQFF,TGTGCCAGCAGTGACCGACTAGCGCCCAATGAGCAGTTCTTC
few,TRBJ1-1,TRBD1,14,TRBV9,CASSTGVANTEAFF,TGTGCCAGCAGCACAGGGGTTGCCAACACTGAAGCTTTCTTT
-,TRBJ2-3,-,13,TRBV28,CASREGSTDTQYF,TGTGCCAGCAGGGAGGGTAGCACAGATACGCAGTATTTT